Listed here are 31 T cell receptor beta chains from one sample, sequenced in a study of cytomegalovirus exposure and HLA in healthy donors. The PCR employed 60 Vbeta primers together with 13 Jbeta primers. Produced via immunoSEQ multiplex PCR; TCRdb's table is partial and in-frame only. The sample yields roughly 250,000 clones, roughly 81% seen once. The specimen was PBMCs. These receptors all come from a woman in her 40s in good health and CMV-seropositive.

The V gene is TRBV7-3, the J gene TRBJ2-1; 10 bases are shared with TRBD2. CDR3 size: 14 residues. The junction had 2 bases not matched to a gene; V was cut back by 4 bases and J by 5 bases. Germline V gene data show CDR1 as SGHTA and CDR2 as FQGTGA. CDR3 bases: TGTGCCAGCAGCTCCGGGACTAGCGACAATGAGCAGTTCTTC. The encoded protein is CASSSGTSDNEQFF.

J is TRBJ1-2 and V is TRBV7-8, with 10 bases aligning to TRBD1. V lost 1 base, J lost 5 bases, and 4 bases stayed unmatched. In germline, CDR1 is SGHVS, CDR2 FQNEAQ. CDR3 length: 15 residues. CDR3 loop: CASSLGDRGGYGYTF. The CDR3 DNA follows: TGTGCCAGCAGCTTAGGGGACAGGGGAGGTTATGGCTACACCTTC.

V is TRBV28 and J is TRBJ1-1; no reliable D call. The germline V gene has CDR1 MDHEN and CDR2 SYDVKM. Trimming removed 6 bases from V and 3 bases from J, with 11 bases in between. The CDR3 spans 13 residues. In DNA form, the CDR3 reads TGTGCCAGCAGCCGACGTGAGGACACTGAAGCTTTCTTT. It encodes CASSRREDTEAFF.

The gene calls are TRBV10-3 and TRBJ2-2; D not certain. Trimming pared 9 bases from V and 1 base from J, leaving 6 bases between. CDR3 length: 12 residues. Germline CDR1 and CDR2: ENHRY and SYGVKD. CDR3 coding DNA: TGTGCCATTGCAGGGAACACCGGGGAGCTGTTTTTT. This translates into CAIAGNTGELFF.

The chain joins TRBV9 to TRBJ2-7; 7 nucleotides align to TRBD2. The CDR3 length is 15 residues. Trimming took 1 base from V and 3 from J; bases not matched to a gene: 7. CDR1 is SGDLS and CDR2 is YYNGEE in the germline V gene. CDR3 DNA sequence: TGTGCCAGCAGCGTAAGCCCCCGGACTAGCTACGAGCAGTACTTC. Translating gives CASSVSPRTSYEQYF.

The J gene is TRBJ1-5, the V gene TRBV30; 8 nucleotides agree with TRBD1. Germline V gene data show CDR1 as GTSNPN and CDR2 as SVGIG (reference sequence). With 2 bases clipped from V and 4 bases from J, the junction kept 7 bases outside the gene matches. The CDR3 loop spans 15 amino acids. CDR3 amino acids: CAWSRDRGGNQPQHF. As DNA, the CDR3 is TGTGCCTGGAGTAGAGACAGGGGCGGGAATCAGCCCCAGCATTTT. The variable domain in full, with the rest retrieved from reference TRBV30 and TRBJ1-5, is SQTIHQWPATLVQPVGSPLSLECTVEGTSNPNLYWYRQAAGRGLQLLFYSVGIGQISSEVPQNLSASRPQDRQFILSSKKLLLSDSGFYLCAWSRDRGGNQPQHFGDGTRLSIL.

The gene calls are TRBV7-8 and TRBJ2-7, with 15 bases identical to TRBD2. In germline, CDR1 is SGHVS, CDR2 FQNEAQ. V was pared by 5 bases and J by 4 bases, with 6 bases of the junction left unmatched. The CDR3 extends over 16 amino acids. In DNA form, the CDR3 reads TGTGCCAGCAGCCCGGATGGACTAGCGGGAGGGTACGAGCAGTACTTC. Translation gives CASSPDGLAGGYEQYF.

This clone was counted a single time. The V and J genes are TRBV19 and TRBJ1-4; the match to TRBD1 covers 8 bases. The V gene end was trimmed by 9 bases and the J gene end by 0 bases; junction bases not matched to a gene: 15. Germline V gene data show CDR1 as LNHDA and CDR2 as SQIVND (reference sequence). CDR3 length equals 18 residues. The CDR3 DNA reads TGTGCCAGCAGAAATCGGGACAGGCGACCTGCAACTAATGAAAAACTGTTTTTT. It codes for CASRNRDRRPATNEKLFF.

The chain employs TRBV6-1 and TRBJ2-1; 16 positions agree with TRBD2. This CDR3 is built from 17 residues. Germline V CDR1 and CDR2: MNHNS, SASEGT. The trim removed 0 bases at V and 9 bases at J, leaving 5 bases unmatched. The CDR3 DNA is TGTGCCAGCAGTGAAGCGGGACTAGCGGGAGGGCCCGGTGAGCAGTTCTTC. Residues: CASSEAGLAGGPGEQFF.

The J gene is TRBJ2-5, the V gene TRBV4-3; D may be TRBD2 (5 bases). The CDR3 contains 13 residues. Germline lookup yields CDR1 LGHNA and CDR2 YSLEER. Trimming shortened V by 5 bases and J by 3 bases, and 10 bases separated the two germline ends. CDR3 in amino acids: CASSDGLEETQYF. The DNA for the CDR3 is TGCGCCAGCAGCGACGGACTGGAAGAGACCCAGTACTTC.

V usage is TRBV6-6 and J usage is TRBJ2-7, with 7 bases fitting TRBD2. The V segment lost 7 bases and the J segment 0 bases; nucleotides outside the gene matches: 6. The CDR3 is 14 residues long. Germline values: CDR1 MNHNY, CDR2 SVGAGI (reference sequence). CDR3 residues: CASTLGGSSYEQYF. CDR3 sequence (DNA): TGTGCCAGCACCCTCGGGGGGAGCTCCTACGAGCAGTACTTC.

The chain has TRBV7-9 and TRBJ2-3; D remains unclear. The CDR3 has 14 amino acids. Trimming took 3 bases from V and 1 from J, leaving 8 bases between them. CDR1 and CDR2 from the germline V gene are SEHNR and FQNEAQ (reference sequence). In DNA, the CDR3 is TGTGCCAGCAGCTTCCCCAGTCGCACAGATACGCAGTATTTT. It yields the protein CASSFPSRTDTQYF.

This clone showed up just a few times. This chain uses TRBV4-3 with TRBJ1-6; D perhaps matches TRBD1 (5 bases). V was clipped by 6 bases and J by 10 bases, with 13 bases between them. This CDR3 comprises 13 residues. Per germline, CDR1 LGHNA and CDR2 YSLEER. The CDR3, as DNA: TGCGCCAGCAGGCGGCAGGGTGAATCACCCCTCCACTTT. It specifies CASRRQGESPLHF.

The chain combines TRBV28 with TRBJ1-2; weak D call: TRBD1 (6 bases). The CDR3 is 15 amino acids. Between the trimmed V and J ends, which lost 3 bases and 0 bases, there was a span of 11 bases. Per germline, CDR1 MDHEN and CDR2 SYDVKM. CDR3 loop: CASSFITGTNYGYTF. The CDR3 DNA reads as TGTGCCAGCAGTTTTATAACAGGGACTAACTATGGCTACACCTTC.

The V call is TRBV2, the J call TRBJ1-3; 9 bases map to TRBD1. Germline V gives CDR1 SNHLY, CDR2 FYNNEI. J gave up 0 bases and V 4 bases, and 7 bases lay outside the gene matches. There are 17 residues in the CDR3. The chain's CDR3 is CASSARQGDSSGNTIYF. The CDR3 DNA reads as TGTGCCAGCAGTGCGAGACAGGGGGATAGCTCTGGAAACACCATATATTTT.

In this sample, this clone turned up a few times. This rearrangement joins TRBV5-1 to TRBJ2-6, with unresolved D. This CDR3 is built from 14 residues. V lost 4 bases to trimming and J lost 0 bases, with 5 bases between them. Germline V CDR1 and CDR2: SGHRS, YFSETQ. The chain's CDR3 is CASSMSSGANVLTF. CDR3 DNA: TGCGCCAGCAGCATGAGCTCTGGGGCCAACGTCCTGACTTTC.

The chain couples TRBV5-1 to TRBJ2-7, with 8 bases that match TRBD2. The CDR3 consists of 18 residues. Germline V gene lookup returns CDR1 SGHRS and CDR2 YFSETQ. V shed 3 bases and J 4 bases; nucleotides not matched to a gene: 18. CDR3 sequence (DNA): TGCGCCAGCAGCTGGTCACCGGGGGGGTTCTCCGCCACTTACGAGCAGTACTTC. It is translated as CASSWSPGGFSATYEQYF.

The J gene is TRBJ1-2, the V gene TRBV27, with 9 bases aligning to TRBD1. The CDR3 runs to 14 residues. Germline V gene data show CDR1 as MNHEY and CDR2 as SMNVEV (reference sequence). V lost 6 bases and J lost 2; bases outside the gene matches: 4. CDR3 coding DNA: TGTGCCAGCAGCCCCGGGACAGGGAACTATGGCTACACCTTC. This gives the protein CASSPGTGNYGYTF.

The chain joins TRBV7-3 to TRBJ2-7; possibly TRBD2 for D (5 bases). This CDR3 contains 19 residues. Trimming took off 0 bases at V and 3 bases at J, with 24 bases between the two ends. Germline CDR1 is SGHTA and CDR2 is FQGTGA. CDR3 bases: TGTGCCAGCAGCTTAACTCGGGGTGTGGGGAGACAACCTATCTACGAGCAGTACTTC. Its protein product is CASSLTRGVGRQPIYEQYF.

The chain joins TRBV19 to TRBJ2-1; no firm D call. The CDR3 contains 19 residues. The V end was cut by 1 base, the J end by 0 bases, with 19 bases between. CDR1 is LNHDA and CDR2 is SQIVND in the germline V gene (reference sequence). The CDR3 nucleotides are TGTGCCAGTAGTATAGCGACTCTTACGACCCAGAGCTCCTACAATGAGCAGTTCTTC. Translation gives CASSIATLTTQSSYNEQFF.

The chain's CDR3 is CASSFGGVTTEAFF. For the CDR3, the DNA is TGCGCCAGCAGCTTCGGGGGGGTAACCACTGAAGCTTTCTTT. The chain has TRBV5-1 and TRBJ1-1, with D possibly being TRBD1 (5 bases). Trimming took 2 bases from V and 4 from J, leaving 12 bases between them. The CDR3 covers 14 residues. Germline CDR1 and CDR2: SGHRS and YFSETQ.

V gene TRBV27 combines with J gene TRBJ2-7; D might be TRBD1 (6 bases). This CDR3 has 13 amino acids. V lost 3 bases, J lost 5 bases, and 11 bases lay in between. Looked up from germline, CDR1 is MNHEY and CDR2 is SMNVEV (reference sequence). Written as DNA, the CDR3 is TGTGCCAGCAGTTTCTACAGGGCCGACGAGCAGTACTTC. Protein product: CASSFYRADEQYF.

The V and J genes are TRBV28 and TRBJ1-6; 10 bases match TRBD1. The CDR3 is 14 amino acids. Trimming at V came to 8 bases and at J to 13 bases, leaving 11 bases not matched to a gene. Germline V lookup: CDR1 MDHEN, CDR2 SYDVKM. The CDR3 DNA follows: TGTGCCAGCGTTCCCCCCCGGGACAGGGGTCCCCTCCACTTT. Translated, it gives CASVPPRDRGPLHF.

The chain's CDR3 is CASSSSDRGKFYEQYF. The DNA for the CDR3 is TGTGCCAGCAGCTCCTCGGACAGGGGAAAATTCTACGAGCAGTACTTC. V usage is TRBV7-8 and J usage is TRBJ2-7; TRBD1 aligns across 9 bases. CDR1 is SGHVS, CDR2 FQNEAQ, per germline. The V segment lost 4 bases and the J segment 3 bases; nucleotides outside the gene matches: 10. This CDR3 is built from 16 residues.

The CDR3 here is CASSYTGNYGYTF. In nucleotides, the CDR3 is TGTGCCAGCAGTTATACAGGAAACTATGGCTACACCTTC. This chain uses TRBV6-5 with TRBJ1-2; the D gene is possibly TRBD1 (5 bases). This CDR3 contains 13 residues. Germline V gene sequence: CDR1 MNHEY, CDR2 SVGAGI. Trimming stripped 3 bases from V and 2 bases from J, with 7 bases between.

The J gene is TRBJ2-7, the V gene TRBV5-1; TRBD2 might be the D (6 bases). There are 11 residues in the CDR3. The germline V and J ends were trimmed by 5 bases and 7 bases, with 10 bases remaining between them. From germline, CDR1 is SGHRS and CDR2 YFSETQ. The CDR3 DNA sequence: TGCGCCAGCAGTCGGGGGATAGAGCAGTACTTC. Amino acid sequence: CASSRGIEQYF. The complete variable domain, with remaining parts taken from reference TRBV5-1 and TRBJ2-7, reads KAGVTQTPRYLIKTRGQQVTLSCSPISGHRSVSWYQQTPGQGLQFLFEYFSETQRNKGNFPGRFSGRQFSNSRSEMNVSTLELGDSALYLCASSRGIEQYFGPGTRLTVT.

The chain employs TRBV11-3 and TRBJ1-2, with 7 bases that match TRBD1. CDR1 is SGHNT and CDR2 is YENEEA in the germline V gene. CDR3 length: 14 residues. Trimming removed 0 bases from V and 8 bases from J; junction bases left unmatched: 6. The CDR3 protein is CASSLDPGTEGYTF. The CDR3, as DNA: TGTGCCAGCAGCTTAGACCCGGGGACAGAAGGCTACACCTTC.

This clone was counted between two and nine times. CDR3 coding DNA: TGTGCCAGCAGCTCCGGACAGGCGCAGTTCTTC. Amino acid sequence: CASSSGQAQFF. V usage is TRBV5-8 and J usage is TRBJ2-1; 7 nucleotides agree with TRBD1. The CDR3 sequence is 11 residues long. CDR1 is SGHTS, CDR2 YDEGEE, per germline. V lost 3 bases to trimming and J lost 12 bases; unmatched junction nucleotides: 3.

The CDR3 DNA follows: TGTGCCACCAGAGGGGAGGTCGAGCAGTACTTC. Translating gives CATRGEVEQYF. The gene calls are TRBV10-3 and TRBJ2-7, with D maybe TRBD2 (6 bases). CDR3 length equals 11 residues. Trimming stripped 10 bases from V and 6 bases from J, with 13 bases between. From germline, CDR1 is ENHRY and CDR2 SYGVKD.

The chain recombines TRBV29-1 with TRBJ2-1, with 11 bases identical to TRBD2. Germline lookup yields CDR1 SQVTM and CDR2 ANQGSEA. The junction had 4 bases not matched to a gene; V was cut back by 4 bases and J by 8 bases. This CDR3 has 13 residues. Here the CDR3 DNA reads TGCAGCGTTGTGACTAGCGGGATTCATGAGCAGTTCTTC. As protein: CSVVTSGIHEQFF.

The V and J genes are TRBV7-9 and TRBJ1-3, with a weak D call TRBD1 (5 bases). The V gene's germline CDR1 is SEHNR and CDR2 FQNEAQ (reference sequence). The CDR3 loop spans 15 amino acids. The V end was cut by 3 bases, the J end by 2 bases, with 11 bases between. The CDR3 loop reads CASSFMGLTGNTIYF. Here the CDR3 DNA reads TGTGCCAGCAGCTTCATGGGGCTCACTGGAAACACCATATATTTT.